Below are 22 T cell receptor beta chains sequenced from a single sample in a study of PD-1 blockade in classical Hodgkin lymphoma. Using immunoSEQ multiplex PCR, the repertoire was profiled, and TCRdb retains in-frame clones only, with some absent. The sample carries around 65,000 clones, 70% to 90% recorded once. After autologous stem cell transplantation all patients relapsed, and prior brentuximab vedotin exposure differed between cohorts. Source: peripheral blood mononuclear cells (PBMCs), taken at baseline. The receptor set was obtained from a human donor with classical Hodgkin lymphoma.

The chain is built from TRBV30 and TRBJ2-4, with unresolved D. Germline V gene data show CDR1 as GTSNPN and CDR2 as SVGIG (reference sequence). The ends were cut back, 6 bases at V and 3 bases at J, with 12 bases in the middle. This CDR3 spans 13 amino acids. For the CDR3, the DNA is TGTGCCTGCCATGACACTGACAAAAACATTCAGTACTTC. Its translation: CACHDTDKNIQYF.

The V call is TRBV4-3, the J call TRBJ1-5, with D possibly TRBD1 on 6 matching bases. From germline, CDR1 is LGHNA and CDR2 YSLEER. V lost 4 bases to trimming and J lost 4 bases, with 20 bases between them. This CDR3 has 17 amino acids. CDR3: CASSRNWRTGSNQPQHF. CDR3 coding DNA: TGCGCCAGCAGCCGTAATTGGCGTACAGGGTCAAATCAGCCCCAGCATTTT.

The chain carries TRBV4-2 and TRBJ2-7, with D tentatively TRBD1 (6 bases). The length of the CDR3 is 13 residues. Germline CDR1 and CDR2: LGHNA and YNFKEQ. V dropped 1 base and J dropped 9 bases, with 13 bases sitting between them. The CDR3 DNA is TGTGCCAGCAGCCAAGGCGGACAGACAGGGCAGTACTTC. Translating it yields CASSQGGQTGQYF.

CDR3 protein: CASSIVTGSGTEAFF. The CDR3 coding sequence is TGTGCCAGTAGTATAGTGACAGGGTCGGGCACTGAAGCTTTCTTT. This sequence joins TRBV19 and TRBJ1-1; 7 nucleotides match TRBD1. Germline V gives CDR1 LNHDA, CDR2 SQIVND (reference sequence). The CDR3 contains 15 residues. V gave up 1 base and J gave up 4 bases; unmatched junction bases: 6.

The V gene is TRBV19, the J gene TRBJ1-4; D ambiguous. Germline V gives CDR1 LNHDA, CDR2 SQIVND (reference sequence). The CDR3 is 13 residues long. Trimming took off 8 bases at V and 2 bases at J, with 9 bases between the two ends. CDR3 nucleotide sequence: TGTGCCAGTGCGGGTAGTACTAATGAAAAACTGTTTTTT. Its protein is CASAGSTNEKLFF.

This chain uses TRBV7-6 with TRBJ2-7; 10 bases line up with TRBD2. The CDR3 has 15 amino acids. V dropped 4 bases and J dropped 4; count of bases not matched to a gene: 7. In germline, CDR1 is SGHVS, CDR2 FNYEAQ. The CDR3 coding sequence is TGTGCCAGCAGCTACGAGCTAGCGGGGGAATACGAGCAGTACTTC. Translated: CASSYELAGEYEQYF.

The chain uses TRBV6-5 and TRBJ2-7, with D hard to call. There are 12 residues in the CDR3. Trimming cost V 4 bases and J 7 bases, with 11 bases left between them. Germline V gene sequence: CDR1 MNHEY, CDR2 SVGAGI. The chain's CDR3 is CASSSTFGEQYF. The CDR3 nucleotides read TGTGCCAGCAGTTCCACATTCGGGGAGCAGTACTTC.

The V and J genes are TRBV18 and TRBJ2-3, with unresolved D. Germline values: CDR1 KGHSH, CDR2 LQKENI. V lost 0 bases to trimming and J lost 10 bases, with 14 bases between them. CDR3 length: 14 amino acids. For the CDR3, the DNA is TGTGCCAGCTCACCACCATCTCGTGAATCTGCGCAGTATTTT. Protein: CASSPPSRESAQYF.

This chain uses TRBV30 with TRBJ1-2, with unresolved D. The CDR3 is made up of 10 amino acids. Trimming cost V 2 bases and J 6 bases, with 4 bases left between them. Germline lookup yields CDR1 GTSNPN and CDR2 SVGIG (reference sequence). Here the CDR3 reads CAWSPNGYTF. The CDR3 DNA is TGTGCCTGGAGTCCTAATGGCTACACCTTC.

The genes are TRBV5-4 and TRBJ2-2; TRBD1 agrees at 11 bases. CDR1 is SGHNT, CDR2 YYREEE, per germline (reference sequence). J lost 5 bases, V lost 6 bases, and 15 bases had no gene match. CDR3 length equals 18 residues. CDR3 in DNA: TGTGCCAGCACCCGGTCCGGGACAGGGGGTCTTCGGACCGGGGAGCTGTTTTTT. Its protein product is CASTRSGTGGLRTGELFF.

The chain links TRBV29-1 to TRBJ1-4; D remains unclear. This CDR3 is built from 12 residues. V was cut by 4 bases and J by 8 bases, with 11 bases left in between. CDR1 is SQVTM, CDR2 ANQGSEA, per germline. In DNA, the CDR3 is TGCAGCGTTGGGGTCAATACCGAAAAACTGTTTTTT. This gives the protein CSVGVNTEKLFF. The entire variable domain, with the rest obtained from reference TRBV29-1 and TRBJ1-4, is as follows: SAVISQKPSRDICQRGTSLTIQCQVDSQVTMMFWYRQQPGQSLTLIATANQGSEATYESGFVIDKFPISRPNLTFSTLTVSNMSPEDSSIYLCSVGVNTEKLFFGSGTQLSVL.

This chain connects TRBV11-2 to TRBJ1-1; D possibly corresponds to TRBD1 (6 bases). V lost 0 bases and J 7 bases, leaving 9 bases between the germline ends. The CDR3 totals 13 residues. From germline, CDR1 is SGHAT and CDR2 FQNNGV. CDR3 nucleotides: TGTGCCAGCAGCTTAGATAGGGACATTGAAGCTTTCTTT. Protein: CASSLDRDIEAFF.

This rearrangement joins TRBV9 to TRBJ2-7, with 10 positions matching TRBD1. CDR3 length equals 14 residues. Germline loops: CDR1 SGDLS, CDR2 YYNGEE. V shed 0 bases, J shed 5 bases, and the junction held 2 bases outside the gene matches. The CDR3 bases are TGTGCCAGCAGCGTAGGGGGACAGGGGAACGAGCAGTACTTC. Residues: CASSVGGQGNEQYF. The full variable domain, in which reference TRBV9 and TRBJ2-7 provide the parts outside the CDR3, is DSGVTQTPKHLITATGQRVTLRCSPRSGDLSVYWYQQSLDQGLQFLIQYYNGEERAKGNILERFSAQQFPDLHSELNLSSLELGDSALYFCASSVGGQGNEQYFGPGTRLTVT.

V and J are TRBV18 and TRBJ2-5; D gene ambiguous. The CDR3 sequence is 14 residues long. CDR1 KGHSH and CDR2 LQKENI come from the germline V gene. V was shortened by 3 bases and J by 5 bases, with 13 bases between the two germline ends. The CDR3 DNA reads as TGTGCCAGCTCACCCTCCGACGAGCTGGAGACCCAGTACTTC. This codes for CASSPSDELETQYF. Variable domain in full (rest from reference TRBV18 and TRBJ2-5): NAGVMQNPRHLVRRRGQEARLRCSPMKGHSHVYWYRQLPEEGLKFMVYLQKENIIDESGMPKERFSAEFPKEGPSILRIQQVVRGDSAAYFCASSPSDELETQYFGPGTRLLVL.

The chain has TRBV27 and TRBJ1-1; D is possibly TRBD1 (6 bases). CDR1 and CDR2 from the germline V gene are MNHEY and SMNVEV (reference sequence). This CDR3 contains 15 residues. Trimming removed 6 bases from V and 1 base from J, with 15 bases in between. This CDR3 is CASSLWGAQNTEAFF. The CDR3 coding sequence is TGTGCCAGCAGCCTATGGGGGGCGCAGAACACTGAAGCTTTCTTT.

The DNA for the CDR3 is TGTGCCAGCAGTCTCGGGACTAGCGGGGGGCCGCGCCGCACAGATACGCAGTATTTT. Translation: CASSLGTSGGPRRTDTQYF. The chain couples TRBV28 to TRBJ2-3; 15 positions agree with TRBD2. With 5 bases clipped from V and 1 base from J, the junction kept 10 bases outside the gene matches. Germline V CDR1 and CDR2: MDHEN, SYDVKM. The CDR3 is 19 amino acids.

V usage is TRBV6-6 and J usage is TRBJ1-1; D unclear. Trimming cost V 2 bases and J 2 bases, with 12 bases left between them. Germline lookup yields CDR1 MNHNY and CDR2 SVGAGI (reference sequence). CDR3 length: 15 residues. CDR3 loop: CASSYRTTRNTEAFF. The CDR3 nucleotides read TGTGCCAGCAGTTACCGGACGACGAGAAACACTGAAGCTTTCTTT.

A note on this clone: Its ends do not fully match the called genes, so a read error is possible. The CDR3, as DNA: TGCGCCGGCAGCGCCGGGACAGGGGGCTACCAAGAGACCCAGTACTTC. Residues: CAGSAGTGGYQETQYF. The rearrangement links TRBV5-1 to TRBJ2-5; 12 bases match TRBD1. CDR3 length: 16 amino acids. The germline V gene has CDR1 SGHRS and CDR2 YFSETQ. Drawing the rest from reference TRBV5-1 and TRBJ2-5, the complete variable domain is KAGVTQTPRYLIKTRGQQVTLSCSPISGHRSVSWYQQTPGQGLQFLFEYFSETQRNKGNFPGRFSGRQFSNSRSEMNVSTLELGDSALYLCAGSAGTGGYQETQYFGPGTRLLVL.

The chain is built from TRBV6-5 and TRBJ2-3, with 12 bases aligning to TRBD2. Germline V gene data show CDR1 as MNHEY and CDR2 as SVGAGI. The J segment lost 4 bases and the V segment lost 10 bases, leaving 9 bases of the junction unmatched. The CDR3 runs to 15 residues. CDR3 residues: CATRFSSGGADTQYF. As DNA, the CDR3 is TGTGCCACCCGATTTTCTAGCGGGGGGGCAGATACGCAGTATTTT.

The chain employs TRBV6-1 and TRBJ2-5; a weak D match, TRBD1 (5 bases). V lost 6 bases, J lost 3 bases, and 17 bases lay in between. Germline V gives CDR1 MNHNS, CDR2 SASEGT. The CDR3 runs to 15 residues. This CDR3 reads CASSSVWGREETQYF. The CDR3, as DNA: TGTGCCAGCAGCTCAGTTTGGGGCAGGGAAGAGACCCAGTACTTC.

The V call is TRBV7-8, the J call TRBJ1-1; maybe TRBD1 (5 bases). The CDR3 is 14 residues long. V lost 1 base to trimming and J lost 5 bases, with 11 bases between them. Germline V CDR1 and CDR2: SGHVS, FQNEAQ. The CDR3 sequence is CASSLVGTTTEAFF. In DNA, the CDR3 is TGTGCCAGCAGCTTAGTGGGGACGACAACTGAAGCTTTCTTT.

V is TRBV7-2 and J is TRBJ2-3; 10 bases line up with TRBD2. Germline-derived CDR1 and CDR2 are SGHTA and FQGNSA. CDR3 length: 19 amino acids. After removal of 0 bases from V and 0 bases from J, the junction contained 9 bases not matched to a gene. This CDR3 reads CASSLAPAGGPRSTDTQYF. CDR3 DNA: TGTGCCAGCAGCTTAGCCCCAGCGGGGGGGCCTCGGAGCACAGATACGCAGTATTTT.